The present T cell receptor beta chain was sequenced within a study of Ad26.COV2.S vaccination and SARS-CoV-2 variants. Germline V lookup: CDR1 MGHRA, CDR2 YSYEKL. V was trimmed by 0 bases and J by 6 bases, leaving 14 bases between them. This CDR3 has 16 residues. This clone has just one count. Profiling relied on immunoSEQ multiplex PCR, and the TCRdb table lists in-frame clones only, not all of them. This table holds 450,000 to 550,000 clones, 89% found once. The sample's treatment: around 19 received Ad26.COV2.S at low or high dose, single or two shots; several received placebo; per-sample allocation not given. Sampling was done on day 63 after the first vaccine or placebo injection.

Sequencing used peripheral blood, obtained in a trial of Ad26.COV2.S vaccine versus placebo. V usage is TRBV4-1 and J usage is TRBJ2-2; D unclear. The clonotype comes from a person between 18 and 59 years old who received the Ad26.COV2.S COVID-19 vaccine or a placebo. The chain's CDR3 is CASSQERETVAGELFF. CDR3 coding DNA: TGCGCCAGCAGCCAAGAAAGAGAGACGGTAGCCGGGGAGCTGTTTTTT.